The 17 T cell receptor beta chains given below trace back to one sample, sequenced in a study of CD8+CD57+ T cells in acquired aplastic anemia. Patients picked for sequencing had shown CD8+CD57+ cell expansion detected by flow cytometry. Profiling that covered TCR beta VDJ and CDR3 relied on genomic DNA as its template. TCRdb reanalysed the reads using MiXCR and keeps one entry per CDR3 protein. The data hold roughly 190,000 distinct CDR3 sequences, with around 47% observed a single time. Sequenced: sorted CD4+, CD8+, or CD8+CD57+ T cells (not recorded which) from PBMCs. Source of these receptors: a human donor with aplastic anemia.

This rearrangement joins TRBV5-4 to TRBJ2-5, with TRBD2 matching over 8 bases. V lost 2 bases, J lost 4 bases, and 22 bases stayed unmatched. The CDR3 is 20 residues long. Germline CDR1 reads SGHNT; CDR2 reads YYREEE (reference sequence). The CDR3 nucleotides are TGTGCCAGCAGCTTTTCGGGAGTTTTCGGGGATAGCGGGATTCGAGAGACCCAGTACTTC. Translated, it gives CASSFSGVFGDSGIRETQYF.

The chain carries TRBV7-8 and TRBJ1-5, with D uncertain. CDR1 is SGHVS, CDR2 FQNEAQ, per germline. V shed 5 bases and J shed 7 bases, with 12 bases lying between them. The CDR3 contains 13 residues. In DNA form, the CDR3 reads TGTGCCAGCAGCACAAATGGTAGACAGCCCCAGCATTTT. Translated: CASSTNGRQPQHF.

This clonotype was counted many times. The rearrangement links TRBV24-1 to TRBJ2-2; D not certain. V was shortened by 3 bases and J by 0 bases, with 7 bases between the two germline ends. The CDR3 covers 15 residues. Germline CDR1 is KGHDR and CDR2 is SFDVKD. The CDR3 nucleotides read TGTGCCACCAGTGATCCGACACCGAACACCGGGGAGCTGTTTTTT. This translates into CATSDPTPNTGELFF.

The chain recombines TRBV7-9 with TRBJ1-1, with D unresolved. There are 11 residues in the CDR3. V lost 2 bases, J lost 8 bases, and 6 bases lay in between. CDR1 is SEHNR and CDR2 is FQNEAQ in the germline V gene (reference sequence). In DNA, the CDR3 is TGTGCCAGCAGCTTACGAGGGGAAGCTTTCTTT. Protein product: CASSLRGEAFF.

Comment on this clonotype: This CDR3 fails to terminate in the conserved phenylalanine or tryptophan, so it likely reflects a read error. The genes are TRBV10-3 and TRBJ2-3, with a possible D match to TRBD1 (5 bases). The J call may not be correct, given that the DNA end is closer to TRBJ1-5. This CDR3 region has 17 residues. Looked up from germline, CDR1 is ENHRY and CDR2 is SYGVKD. CDR3 loop: CAISRAGLAGNTDTQHS. The CDR3, as DNA: TGTGCCATCAGTCGAGCGGGACTCGCAGGAAACACAGATACGCAGCATTCT.

This clonotype was found a few times. The gene calls are TRBV25-1 and TRBJ2-1; weak D call: TRBD2 (7 bases). V lost 6 bases and J 5 bases, leaving 11 bases between the germline ends. CDR1 and CDR2 (germline): MGHDK, SYGVNS. The CDR3 spans 13 residues. The DNA for the CDR3 is TGTGCCAGCAGGGGGGGGGCGCACAATGAGCAGTTCTTC. It is translated as CASRGGAHNEQFF.

The rearrangement links TRBV29-1 to TRBJ1-5, with 9 nucleotides matching TRBD1. V gave up 8 bases and J gave up 4 bases; unmatched junction bases: 6. The CDR3 contains 13 residues. Germline loops: CDR1 SQVTM, CDR2 ANQGSEA. The CDR3 DNA is TGCAGCTTAAGACAGGGGGGAAATCAGCCCCAGCATTTT. Amino acids: CSLRQGGNQPQHF.

This clonotype occurred a few times. Compared with germline, one end of the junction differs, possibly owing to a read error. V and J are TRBV24-1 and TRBJ1-1; no clear D. This CDR3 is built from 15 residues. Germline CDR1 reads KGHDR; CDR2 reads SFDVKD. CDR3 sequence reads: CASSLNAPADTEAFF. CDR3 DNA: TGTGCCAGCAGTTTAAACGCCCCGGCTGACACTGAAGCTTTCTTT.

This clonotype was seen many times. The chain carries TRBV2 and TRBJ1-1; D not certain. V was clipped by 8 bases and J by 4 bases, with 8 bases between them. Germline CDR1 reads SNHLY; CDR2 reads FYNNEI. This CDR3 spans 11 amino acids. As DNA, the CDR3 is TGTGCCAGCTTCTCGGCCACTGAAGCTTTCTTT. Protein: CASFSATEAFF.

This clonotype was counted once. V is TRBV6-5 and J is TRBJ1-1; TRBD1 might be the D (6 bases). This CDR3 comprises 15 residues. V was pared by 0 bases and J by 0 bases, with 8 bases between. Germline V gives CDR1 MNHEY, CDR2 SVGAGI. CDR3 loop: CASSYSGGLNTEAFF. CDR3 DNA: TGTGCCAGCAGTTACTCGGGGGGGCTGAACACTGAAGCTTTCTTT.

A word on this clonotype: It may be a read error: a sequence one base away is much more abundant. J is TRBJ1-1 and V is TRBV7-2; D perhaps matches TRBD1 (6 bases). The CDR3 is 13 residues long. Germline CDR1 and CDR2: SGHTA and FQGNSA. The CDR3 is CASGLGGQVEAFF. CDR3 DNA sequence: TGTGCCAGCGGCTTAGGGGGGCAGGTTGAAGCTTTCTTT.

This clonotype was seen a few times. The CDR3 nucleotides read TGTGCCAGCAGCAGCTCAGTCACAGATACGCAGTATTTT. This codes for CASSSSVTDTQYF. This rearrangement joins TRBV5-4 to TRBJ2-3; unclear D gene. The CDR3 is 13 amino acids. V was cut by 4 bases and J by 2 bases, with 8 bases left in between. Looked up from germline, CDR1 is SGHNT and CDR2 is YYREEE (reference sequence).

This clonotype turned up a few times. V is TRBV7-9 and J is TRBJ2-7, with D hard to call. With 2 bases removed from V and 4 bases from J, the gap between germline ends came to 6 bases. CDR1 is SEHNR and CDR2 is FQNEAQ in the germline V gene (reference sequence). The CDR3 sequence is 12 residues long. Written as DNA, the CDR3 is TGTGCCAGCAGCTTAATTGTGTACGAGCAGTACTTC. Translating gives CASSLIVYEQYF.

The J gene is TRBJ2-5, the V gene TRBV15, with 11 bases aligning to TRBD2. Germline V lookup: CDR1 LNHNV, CDR2 YYDKDF (reference sequence). This CDR3 region has 18 residues. Trimming at V came to 3 bases and at J to 5 bases, leaving 14 bases not matched to a gene. In nucleotides, the CDR3 is TGTGCCACCAGCAGCCCAGCCATTAGCGGGAGGGCCGGGGAGACCCAGTACTTC. Residues: CATSSPAISGRAGETQYF.

This rearrangement joins TRBV2 to TRBJ1-2, with a tentative D call TRBD1 (6 bases). This CDR3 is 14 amino acids long. V shed 3 bases and J shed 8 bases, with 16 bases lying between them. Germline lookup yields CDR1 SNHLY and CDR2 FYNNEI. CDR3 residues: CASSDRGGRGGYTF. As DNA, the CDR3 is TGTGCCAGCAGTGATAGGGGGGGGCGCGGGGGCTACACCTTC.

J is TRBJ2-6 and V is TRBV19; 11 bases are shared with TRBD2. J gave up 4 bases and V 1 base, and 6 bases lay outside the gene matches. The CDR3 is 18 amino acids. In germline, CDR1 is LNHDA, CDR2 SQIVND (reference sequence). CDR3 sequence (DNA): TGTGCCAGTAGTATAGGATTCCTAGCGGGAGGCGGGGCCAACGTCCTGACTTTC. It translates to CASSIGFLAGGGANVLTF.

CDR3 bases: TGTGCCAGCAGCTTAGAGAGGGGAGCTTTCTTT. Translation: CASSLERGAFF. The chain joins TRBV7-2 to TRBJ1-1; tentatively, D is TRBD1 (5 bases). The germline gives CDR1 SGHTA, CDR2 FQGNSA. The CDR3 runs to 11 residues. The ends were cut back, 1 base at V and 10 bases at J, with 7 bases in the middle. Based on the CDR3 plus reference TRBV7-2 and TRBJ1-1, the full variable domain is GAGVSQSPSNKVTEKGKDVELRCDPISGHTALYWYRQSLGQGLEFLIYFQGNSAPDKSGLPSDRFSAERTGGSVSTLTIQRTQQEDSAVYLCASSLERGAFFGQGTRLTVV.